This T cell receptor (beta chain) is drawn from a study of T cells in Graves' hyperthyroidism and ophthalmopathy. Study as a whole: Peripheral blood draws took place at initial diagnosis, ahead of any treatment.

This clonotype came up many times. Its antigen is not identified. Clinicians diagnosed patients from clinical symptoms, serum thyroxine and TRAb, thyroid ultrasound and orbital computed tomography. Fresh peripheral blood, about 9.6 ml, yielded the PBMCs. Amplification of TCR beta CDR3 regions used RNA as the template. The TCR CDR3 was amplified in a first-round RT-PCR using the HTBI primer set. TCRdb analysed the multiplex PCR reads with MiXCR anew, one entry per CDR3 protein. The sample lists approximately 610,000 distinct CDR3 sequences, 14% to 15% seen once, with about 4% in the top ten. Whole-study findings and limits: Blood also carried most thyroid clonotypes expanded above 0.001.

The sample comprised blood. The clonotype comes from a middle-aged woman with Graves' ophthalmopathy.

As DNA, the CDR3 is TGTGCCAGCAACCCGGTAAAGACCCCAGAGAACACCGGGGAGCTGTTTTTT. It codes for CASNPVKTPENTGELFF. The chain joins TRBV2 to TRBJ2-2; no firm D call. The germline V gene has CDR1 SNHLY and CDR2 FYNNEI. Trimming removed 7 bases from V and 1 base from J, with 19 bases in between. The CDR3 is 17 amino acids.